These 18 T cell receptor beta chains were all obtained from the same sample, sequenced in a study of cytomegalovirus exposure and HLA in healthy donors. The PCR was carried out with 60 Vbeta primers and 13 Jbeta primers. TCRdb's copy holds only in-frame clones and misses some; the assay was immunoSEQ multiplex PCR. The sample lists under 200,000 clones, about 63% occurring once. The specimen was PBMCs. These receptors were obtained from a woman between 40 and 50 years old in good health and CMV-seropositive.

V is TRBV6-1 and J is TRBJ1-2, with TRBD1 matching 7 bases. Germline V gene lookup returns CDR1 MNHNS and CDR2 SASEGT. This CDR3 is 15 amino acids long. V was pared by 1 base and J by 3 bases, with 5 bases of the junction left unmatched. The CDR3 loop reads CASSEGDRTYYGYTF. The CDR3 DNA follows: TGTGCCAGCAGTGAAGGGGACAGAACCTACTATGGCTACACCTTC.

The genes are TRBV7-9 and TRBJ1-5, with 7 positions matching TRBD1. CDR1 is SEHNR, CDR2 FQNEAQ, per germline (reference sequence). The CDR3 has 18 residues. The J segment lost 0 bases and the V segment lost 5 bases, leaving 13 bases of the junction unmatched. The CDR3 is CASSRDAQGVYSNQPQHF. The DNA for the CDR3 is TGTGCCAGCAGCCGGGACGCCCAGGGGGTATATAGCAATCAGCCCCAGCATTTT.

This clone was recorded a few times. The chain couples TRBV9 to TRBJ2-5; the D gene is possibly TRBD2 (6 bases). Trimming removed 4 bases from V and 1 base from J, with 17 bases in between. The CDR3 consists of 16 residues. Per the germline V gene, CDR1 is SGDLS and CDR2 is YYNGEE. CDR3 in amino acids: CASSIRPVGGQETQYF. The CDR3 coding sequence is TGTGCCAGCAGCATCCGGCCTGTCGGGGGCCAAGAGACCCAGTACTTC.

The J gene is TRBJ2-6, the V gene TRBV4-3; TRBD1 aligns across 9 bases. With V trimmed by 3 bases and J by 4 bases, 13 bases remained unmatched. Looked up from germline, CDR1 is LGHNA and CDR2 is YSLEER. The CDR3 runs 19 residues. CDR3 residues: CASSHLPGQGERGANVLTF. The DNA for the CDR3 is TGCGCCAGCAGCCACCTACCGGGACAGGGAGAAAGAGGGGCCAACGTCCTGACTTTC.

This clone was detected a few times. V gene TRBV6-5 combines with J gene TRBJ2-7; 11 bases align to TRBD2. The CDR3 length is 14 residues. The V and J ends lost 6 bases and 5 bases, in that order; junction bases with no gene match: 6. Looked up from germline, CDR1 is MNHEY and CDR2 is SVGAGI. The CDR3 spells CASRPSGGYDEQYF. Written as DNA, the CDR3 is TGTGCCAGCAGGCCTAGCGGGGGGTACGACGAGCAGTACTTC.

The rearrangement uses TRBV6-1 and TRBJ2-1, with TRBD1 as a possible D gene (5 bases). The CDR3 is made up of 15 amino acids. The germline gives CDR1 MNHNS, CDR2 SASEGT. The V end lost 8 bases, the J end lost 7 bases, and 21 bases lay between the germline ends. The DNA of the CDR3 is TGTGCCAGCGCCTGGCTCACGGACAATCTGAATGAGCAGTTCTTC. This codes for CASAWLTDNLNEQFF.

The chain is built from TRBV4-1 and TRBJ1-1, with TRBD1 as a possible D gene (6 bases). There are 17 residues in the CDR3. V shed 1 base and J shed 5 bases, with 20 bases lying between them. Germline V CDR1 and CDR2: MGHRA, YSYEKL. The CDR3 region is CASSQAMGTGRATEAFF. CDR3 nucleotide sequence: TGCGCCAGCAGCCAAGCCATGGGAACAGGGAGGGCGACTGAAGCTTTCTTT.

This chain connects TRBV25-1 to TRBJ1-3; TRBD1 agrees at 9 bases. Losses at the gene ends were 4 bases for V and 8 bases for J; bases not matched to a gene: 6. Germline V lookup: CDR1 MGHDK, CDR2 SYGVNS. The CDR3 has 14 amino acids. Written as DNA, the CDR3 is TGTGCCAGCAGTGCCGGGACAGGGCCGCACACCATATATTTT. Translating it yields CASSAGTGPHTIYF.

The genes are TRBV2 and TRBJ2-7; 8 bases fit TRBD2. Germline CDR1 is SNHLY and CDR2 is FYNNEI. After removal of 4 bases from V and 1 base from J, the junction contained 15 bases not matched to a gene. This CDR3 has 18 residues. The CDR3 coding sequence is TGTGCCAGCAGTGCGGGGCTTGGGACCGGGACTAGGTCCTACGAGCAGTACTTC. This translates into CASSAGLGTGTRSYEQYF.

This chain connects TRBV28 to TRBJ2-2, with 9 bases fitting TRBD2. Germline V gene sequence: CDR1 MDHEN, CDR2 SYDVKM. The V segment lost 7 bases and the J segment 5 bases; nucleotides outside the gene matches: 8. The CDR3 loop spans 15 amino acids. The CDR3 nucleotides read TGTGCCAGCACCCTGGGGCTAGCGGGAACCGGGGAGCTGTTTTTT. Encoded protein: CASTLGLAGTGELFF. Based on the CDR3 plus reference TRBV28 and TRBJ2-2, the full variable domain is DVKVTQSSRYLVKRTGEKVFLECVQDMDHENMFWYRQDPGLGLRLIYFSYDVKMKEKGDIPEGYSVSREKKERFSLILESASTNQTSMYLCASTLGLAGTGELFFGEGSRLTVL.

V and J are TRBV7-9 and TRBJ2-1; D not certain. V was cut by 5 bases and J by 5 bases, with 7 bases left in between. This CDR3 region has 12 residues. Per germline, CDR1 SEHNR and CDR2 FQNEAQ (reference sequence). The CDR3 reads CASSQVDNEQFF. The CDR3 region has the DNA TGTGCCAGCAGCCAGGTTGACAATGAGCAGTTCTTC.

As concerns this clone: The sample holds other DNA sequences that translate to the same CDR3. The chain is built from TRBV4-3 and TRBJ1-3; 9 bases fit TRBD1. The CDR3 loop spans 16 amino acids. Germline assignment: CDR1 LGHNA and CDR2 YSLEER. J was trimmed by 4 bases and V by 1 base; bases with no gene match: 5. Here the CDR3 reads CASSQATGTGGNTIYF. The CDR3 DNA is TGCGCCAGCAGCCAAGCTACCGGGACAGGGGGAAACACCATATATTTT.

V and J are TRBV19 and TRBJ2-7, with 7 bases matching TRBD1. The CDR3 covers 13 residues. Germline V gene sequence: CDR1 LNHDA, CDR2 SQIVND (reference sequence). The ends lost 3 bases at V and 3 bases at J; junction bases unmatched: 2. DNA for the CDR3: TGTGCCAGTAGTATGAACAGGGGCTACGAGCAGTACTTC. It specifies CASSMNRGYEQYF. Based on the CDR3 plus reference TRBV19 and TRBJ2-7, the full variable domain is DGGITQSPKYLFRKEGQNVTLSCEQNLNHDAMYWYRQDPGQGLRLIYYSQIVNDFQKGDIAEGYSVSREKKESFPLTVTSAQKNPTAFYLCASSMNRGYEQYFGPGTRLTVT.

V usage is TRBV18 and J usage is TRBJ1-5, with D possibly being TRBD1 (5 bases). Trimming cost V 9 bases and J 4 bases, with 10 bases left between them. The length of the CDR3 is 12 residues. Looked up from germline, CDR1 is KGHSH and CDR2 is LQKENI. The CDR3 spells CASSGQNQPQHF. In DNA form, the CDR3 reads TGTGCCAGTAGCGGACAAAATCAGCCCCAGCATTTT.

J is TRBJ2-1 and V is TRBV19; 10 bases fit TRBD2. V was clipped by 4 bases and J by 6 bases; unmatched bases: 3. The CDR3 sequence is 14 residues long. CDR1 LNHDA and CDR2 SQIVND come from the germline V gene (reference sequence). The CDR3 is CASSKAGGPNEQFF. In DNA form, the CDR3 reads TGTGCCAGTAGTAAAGCGGGAGGGCCCAATGAGCAGTTCTTC.

The chain uses TRBV4-2 and TRBJ1-2; D gene ambiguous. Germline lookup yields CDR1 LGHNA and CDR2 YNFKEQ. CDR3 length equals 15 residues. Trimming pared 0 bases from V and 2 bases from J, leaving 10 bases between. This CDR3 is CASSQDHNSNYGYTF. The CDR3 bases are TGTGCCAGCAGCCAAGATCACAACAGCAACTATGGCTACACCTTC.

A few counts support this clone. CDR3 loop: CASSQETGANSPLHF. CDR3 DNA sequence: TGTGCCAGCAGCCAAGAGACAGGGGCCAATTCACCCCTCCACTTT. The V call is TRBV14, the J call TRBJ1-6; 8 bases map to TRBD1. Germline V gene data show CDR1 as SGHDN and CDR2 as FVKESK. There are 15 residues in the CDR3. J gave up 7 bases and V 0 bases, and 2 bases lay outside the gene matches.

V is TRBV2 and J is TRBJ1-5; possibly TRBD1 for D (5 bases). V gave up 7 bases and J gave up 4 bases, with 11 bases separating them. The germline CDR1 and CDR2 sequences are SNHLY and FYNNEI. The CDR3 length is 13 residues. This CDR3 is CASTPTGNQPQHF. Here the CDR3 DNA reads TGTGCCAGCACCCCCACAGGTAATCAGCCCCAGCATTTT.